A single sample gave rise to the 22 T cell receptor beta chains below, sequenced in a study of blood T cell repertoires in COVID-19. Profiling relied on immunoSEQ multiplex PCR, and the TCRdb table lists in-frame clones only, not all of them. This table has tens of thousands of clones, under 85% appearing once. Sequenced sample: peripheral blood. The receptors originated from an elderly woman with acute or convalescent COVID-19.

This chain uses TRBV7-2 with TRBJ2-1, with 12 bases that match TRBD2. J gave up 5 bases and V 6 bases, and 11 bases lay outside the gene matches. CDR1 and CDR2 (germline): SGHTA, FQGNSA. CDR3 size: 17 residues. The CDR3 spells CASRPPLAGGKNNEQFF. The CDR3 DNA is TGTGCCAGCAGGCCCCCACTAGCGGGGGGCAAGAACAATGAGCAGTTCTTC.

This chain uses TRBV6-5 with TRBJ2-2; D unresolved. Trimming stripped 0 bases from V and 6 bases from J, with 14 bases between. The germline gives CDR1 MNHEY, CDR2 SVGAGI. This CDR3 is 16 amino acids long. The CDR3 protein is CASSYSISGPAGELFF. The CDR3 nucleotides read TGTGCCAGCAGTTACTCGATATCAGGCCCTGCCGGGGAGCTGTTTTTT.

The rearrangement joins TRBV7-6 to TRBJ1-2; 8 positions agree with TRBD1. CDR3 length equals 16 residues. The V segment lost 1 base and the J segment 8 bases; nucleotides outside the gene matches: 12. Germline loops: CDR1 SGHVS, CDR2 FNYEAQ. DNA of the CDR3: TGTGCCAGCAGCTTAGAGCCAGGGGGCGACCAGGGGGGCTACACCTTC. This encodes CASSLEPGGDQGGYTF. Full variable domain (rest looked up from reference TRBV7-6 and TRBJ1-2): GAGVSQSPRYKVTKRGQDVALRCDPISGHVSLYWYRQALGQGPEFLTYFNYEAQQDKSGLPNDRFSAERPEGSISTLTIQRTEQRDSAMYRCASSLEPGGDQGGYTFGSGTRLTVV.

The chain uses TRBV18 and TRBJ2-7; D might be TRBD1 (5 bases). Trimming cost V 2 bases and J 0 bases, with 8 bases left between them. Germline values: CDR1 KGHSH, CDR2 LQKENI. The CDR3 is 14 amino acids. CDR3 DNA: TGTGCCAGCTCACCAAGGCAGGGCTCCTACGAGCAGTACTTC. It yields the protein CASSPRQGSYEQYF.

The chain has TRBV4-2 and TRBJ1-3; no clear D gene. The ends were cut back, 6 bases at V and 4 bases at J, with 13 bases in the middle. The CDR3 consists of 14 residues. Germline V gene lookup returns CDR1 LGHNA and CDR2 YNFKEQ. The CDR3 nucleotides read TGTGCCAGCAGTCCCCCTACGCTCGGAAACACCATATATTTT. Residues: CASSPPTLGNTIYF.

This clone showed up just once. This rearrangement joins TRBV5-6 to TRBJ1-4; D call uncertain. The CDR3 spans 12 residues. The V gene lost 1 base and the J gene lost 12 bases, with 10 bases spanning the gap. Germline lookup yields CDR1 SGHDT and CDR2 YYEEEE. Here the CDR3 reads CASSLRDDELFF. In DNA, the CDR3 is TGTGCCAGCAGCTTGAGAGATGATGAACTGTTTTTT.

V and J are TRBV4-3 and TRBJ2-3, with TRBD2 matching 13 bases. The CDR3 is 20 residues long. CDR1 is LGHNA, CDR2 YSLEER, per germline. V gave up 0 bases and J gave up 0 bases; unmatched junction bases: 9. The CDR3 region is CASSQDRLAGGRTSTDTQYF. The CDR3 bases are TGCGCCAGCAGCCAAGATCGACTAGCGGGAGGCCGAACTAGCACAGATACGCAGTATTTT.

J is TRBJ1-2 and V is TRBV11-2; TRBD1 matches at 9 bases. This CDR3 comprises 15 residues. Germline lookup yields CDR1 SGHAT and CDR2 FQNNGV. V trimming: 1 base; J trimming: 8 bases; junction bases outside the gene matches: 8. CDR3 protein: CASSLAGTGTDGYTF. For the CDR3, the DNA is TGTGCCAGCAGCTTAGCAGGGACAGGGACAGACGGCTACACCTTC.

The chain employs TRBV27 and TRBJ1-6; unclear D gene. V lost 3 bases, J lost 10 bases, and 13 bases lay in between. The CDR3 is made up of 14 amino acids. The germline V gene encodes CDR1 MNHEY and CDR2 SMNVEV (reference sequence). The CDR3 bases are TGTGCCAGCAGTTTCCTCCAAGCCGGGTCACCCCTCCACTTT. Its translation: CASSFLQAGSPLHF.

The J gene is TRBJ2-3, the V gene TRBV7-2, with a tentative D call TRBD2 (7 bases). The germline V gene encodes CDR1 SGHTA and CDR2 FQGNSA. V lost 4 bases to trimming and J lost 0 bases, with 11 bases between them. The CDR3 runs to 15 residues. CDR3 in amino acids: CASSSGGRSTDTQYF. The CDR3 coding sequence is TGTGCCAGCAGCTCCGGGGGGCGGAGCACAGATACGCAGTATTTT. Variable domain in full (rest from reference TRBV7-2 and TRBJ2-3): GAGVSQSPSNKVTEKGKDVELRCDPISGHTALYWYRQSLGQGLEFLIYFQGNSAPDKSGLPSDRFSAERTGGSVSTLTIQRTQQEDSAVYLCASSSGGRSTDTQYFGPGTRLTVL.

This rearrangement joins TRBV3-1 (or the pseudogene TRBV3-2) to TRBJ2-7; 11 nucleotides line up with TRBD2. Trimming cost V 5 bases and J 3 bases; bases outside gene matches: 9. Germline loops: CDR1 LGHDT, CDR2 YNNKEL (reference sequence). This CDR3 is built from 16 residues. This CDR3 reads CASSSTQTSGIYEQYF. In DNA, the CDR3 is TGTGCCAGCAGCTCAACCCAGACTAGCGGGATCTACGAGCAGTACTTC.

The rearrangement joins TRBV7-2 to TRBJ2-7; 9 bases align to TRBD2. CDR1 SGHTA and CDR2 FQGNSA come from the germline V gene. Trimming removed 1 base from V and 6 bases from J; junction bases left unmatched: 7. The CDR3 spans 15 residues. The CDR3 protein is CASSLVSGSPGEQYF. The DNA of the CDR3 is TGTGCCAGCAGCTTAGTTAGCGGGAGCCCCGGCGAGCAGTACTTC.

This chain joins TRBV30 and TRBJ1-6, with TRBD1 as a possible D gene (6 bases). Germline CDR1 and CDR2: GTSNPN and SVGIG (reference sequence). The CDR3 spans 14 residues. Trimming removed 8 bases from V and 6 bases from J, with 17 bases in between. CDR3 nucleotides: TGTGCCATGAAAGGGGAACAGGGTAATTCACCCCTCCACTTT. Amino acid sequence: CAMKGEQGNSPLHF.

This rearrangement joins TRBV25-1 to TRBJ1-3, with no clear D. The CDR3 is 16 amino acids. The germline V gene has CDR1 MGHDK and CDR2 SYGVNS. Trimming left V 3 bases short and J 0 bases short, with 12 bases between. CDR3 sequence reads: CASSDPTGFSGNTIYF. The CDR3 nucleotides read TGTGCCAGCAGTGACCCCACGGGGTTCTCTGGAAACACCATATATTTT. Variable domain in full (rest from reference TRBV25-1 and TRBJ1-3): EADIYQTPRYLVIGTGKKITLECSQTMGHDKMYWYQQDPGMELHLIHYSYGVNSTEKGDLSSESTVSRIRTEHFPLTLESARPSHTSQYLCASSDPTGFSGNTIYFGEGSWLTVV.

V and J are TRBV4-1 and TRBJ1-2; perhaps TRBD1 as D (5 bases). The germline V gene encodes CDR1 MGHRA and CDR2 YSYEKL. With 0 bases removed from V and 4 bases from J, the gap between germline ends came to 15 bases. The CDR3 spans 16 residues. CDR3: CASSQEFPAGVYGYTF. The CDR3 DNA follows: TGCGCCAGCAGCCAAGAATTCCCGGCGGGGGTCTATGGCTACACCTTC.

This clone appeared once. The V and J genes are TRBV27 and TRBJ1-6, with D tentatively TRBD1 (6 bases). V was shortened by 5 bases and J by 7 bases, with 12 bases between the two germline ends. The germline V gene encodes CDR1 MNHEY and CDR2 SMNVEV (reference sequence). There are 14 residues in the CDR3. The CDR3 DNA is TGTGCCAGCAGTACTAACCAGGGGAATTCACCCCTCCACTTT. This translates into CASSTNQGNSPLHF.

The rearrangement links TRBV6-1 to TRBJ2-2; maybe TRBD2 (6 bases). Per germline, CDR1 MNHNS and CDR2 SASEGT. The CDR3 extends over 16 amino acids. V gave up 6 bases and J gave up 2 bases, with 16 bases separating them. CDR3 residues: CASRESGTPNTGELFF. CDR3 bases: TGTGCCAGCAGAGAATCCGGGACTCCTAACACCGGGGAGCTGTTTTTT.

V gene TRBV3-1 (or the pseudogene TRBV3-2) combines with J gene TRBJ2-5; D might be TRBD2 (5 bases). CDR3 length: 15 residues. The V gene lost 4 bases and the J gene lost 0 bases, with 12 bases spanning the gap. Germline V gene lookup returns CDR1 LGHDT and CDR2 YNNKEL (reference sequence). CDR3: CASSLRTPYQETQYF. Written as DNA, the CDR3 is TGTGCCAGCAGCCTAAGGACTCCGTACCAAGAGACCCAGTACTTC.

CDR3 sequence: CASSQGLAGNNEQFF. The CDR3 DNA sequence: TGTGCCAGCAGCCAAGGGCTAGCGGGAAACAATGAGCAGTTCTTC. This rearrangement joins TRBV3-1 (or the pseudogene TRBV3-2) to TRBJ2-1; TRBD2 aligns across 9 bases. This CDR3 has 15 amino acids. Germline V CDR1 and CDR2: LGHDT, YNNKEL (reference sequence). V was clipped by 1 base and J by 5 bases; unmatched bases: 3.

CDR3 DNA: TGTGCCAGCAGCTTACTTGGACTCTCTGGAAACACCATATATTTT. Amino acid sequence: CASSLLGLSGNTIYF. V is TRBV7-2 and J is TRBJ1-3; unclear D gene. The V gene lost 2 bases and the J gene lost 0 bases, with 8 bases spanning the gap. This CDR3 contains 15 residues. Germline CDR1 is SGHTA and CDR2 is FQGNSA.

The chain links TRBV28 to TRBJ1-1, with TRBD1 as a possible D gene (5 bases). Germline CDR1 MDHEN, CDR2 SYDVKM. The CDR3 consists of 15 residues. V shed 5 bases and J shed 4 bases, with 17 bases lying between them. The CDR3, as DNA: TGTGCCAGCAGTGCCGGGGGGGGAATCGGCACTGAAGCTTTCTTT. Amino acids: CASSAGGGIGTEAFF.

The chain is built from TRBV9 and TRBJ2-2, with a tentative D call TRBD2 (6 bases). V was shortened by 3 bases and J by 5 bases, with 11 bases between the two germline ends. Germline CDR1 reads SGDLS; CDR2 reads YYNGEE. CDR3 size: 14 residues. The CDR3 sequence is CASSAGLYTGELFF. The DNA of the CDR3 is TGTGCCAGCAGCGCGGGACTTTATACCGGGGAGCTGTTTTTT.